The T cell receptor (beta chain) described here comes from a study of T cells after somatic rescue of genetic block (dated by TCRdb to the early 2020s). Looking at the study overall: What the study looked at was long-term robustness, specifically in a T-cell system that came about through somatic rescue of a genetic block in T-cell development.

The sample holds a few counts of this clone. The antigen this receptor binds is unknown. There are no base qualities to consult, and no much larger clone falls within one base. Libraries were made using the immunoSEQ multiplex PCR assay. The clones in this table, taken by TCRdb from immuneACCESS, are in-frame only. Not every clone is retained; where verified, under half of the shortfall comes from an unresolved V gene, and the cause of the rest is unknown. The sample table holds roughly 11,000 clones, of which approximately 81% were seen once. The top ten hold roughly 8.5% of the sample. V lost 5 bases and J lost 4 bases, and the count of bases not matched to a germline gene is 6. In the germline V gene, CDR1 corresponds to SGHNT and CDR2 to YENEEA. The CDR3 measures 14 amino acids from cysteine to phenylalanine. Solely the CDR3 DNA is kept, with 42 bases framed from the first base.

This TCR was sampled from a boy younger than 18. This chain is built from TRBV11-3 and TRBJ1-1; a stretch of 8 junction bases matches TRBD1. Sequenced material: peripheral blood mononuclear cells (PBMCs). The DNA sequence is as follows: TGTGCCAGCAGCCAAGGACAGGGAGGCACTGAAGCTTTCTTT. Its translation is CASSQGQGGTEAFF.